This T cell receptor (beta chain) was recorded in a study of type 1 and type 2 diabetes patients. Turning to the study itself: T cells were magnetically sorted from PBMCs as CD4+ or CD8+ subsets.

Concerning this clonotype: Its antigen is unidentified.

PCR was run on genomic DNA. Multiplex PCR with 30 forward and 13 reverse primers amplified the TCR beta CDR3. TCRdb recomputed calls from the multiplex PCR reads with MiXCR, one row per CDR3 protein. The sample consists of 250,000 or so distinct CDR3 sequences, more than 45% of them appearing once. Whole-study findings and limits: In type 2 diabetes, highly-expanded CD4+ clones took a median around 4% of reads.

Looked up from germline, CDR1 is DFQATT and CDR2 is SNEGSKA (reference sequence). Trimming cost V 7 bases and J 3 bases; bases outside gene matches: 10. The CDR3 contains 16 residues. The sample consisted of peripheral blood mononuclear cells (PBMCs). The chain joins TRBV20-1 to TRBJ2-2; 11 bases match TRBD2. This receptor was identified in a man younger than 30 with type 2 diabetes. CDR3 in DNA: TGCAGTGGCCAAACTAGCGGGAGAACGGACACCGGGGAGCTGTTTTTT. Amino acid sequence: CSGQTSGRTDTGELFF.